The clone carrying this T cell receptor beta chain was counted at least ten times. The antigen is undetermined. Before being chosen for sequencing, patients had shown CD8+CD57+ cell expansion by flow cytometry. Trimming shortened V by 0 bases and J by 3 bases, and 9 bases separated the two germline ends. The CDR3 loop spans 13 amino acids. Germline CDR1 reads DFQATT; CDR2 reads SNEGSKA (reference sequence). This entry comes from a study of CD8+CD57+ T cells in acquired aplastic anemia. The use of genomic DNA as template underpinned the TCR beta VDJ and CDR3 profiling. MiXCR, run by TCRdb on the reads, gives a single entry per CDR3 protein. The repertoire holds about 470,000 distinct CDR3 sequences, with around 32% as singletons. Overall study results and limits: Shared by patients and controls, almost 30 CD8+ CDR3s were abundant in patients.

The chain is built from TRBV20-1 and TRBJ2-7; D perhaps matches TRBD2 (6 bases). This clonotype was sampled from a human donor with aplastic anemia. The sample comprised sorted CD4+, CD8+, or CD8+CD57+ T cells (not recorded which) from PBMCs. CDR3 loop: CSAREGLYYEQYF. CDR3 coding DNA: TGCAGTGCTAGAGAGGGACTCTACTACGAGCAGTACTTC.